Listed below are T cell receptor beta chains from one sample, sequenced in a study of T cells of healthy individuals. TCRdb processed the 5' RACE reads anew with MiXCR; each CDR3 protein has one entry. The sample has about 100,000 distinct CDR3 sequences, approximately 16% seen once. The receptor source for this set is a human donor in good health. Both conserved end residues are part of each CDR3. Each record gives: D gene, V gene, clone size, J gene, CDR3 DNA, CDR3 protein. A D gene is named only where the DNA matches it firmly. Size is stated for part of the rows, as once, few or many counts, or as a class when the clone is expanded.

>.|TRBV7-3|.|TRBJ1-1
TGTGCCAGCAGCCCCGAGGCGGGGGGCGAAGCTTTCTTT
CASSPEAGGEAFF
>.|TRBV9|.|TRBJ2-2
TGTGCCAGCAGCCACGACTCGGAAAACACCGGGGAGCTGTTTTTT
CASSHDSENTGELFF
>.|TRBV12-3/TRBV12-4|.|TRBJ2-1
TGTGCCAGCAGTCAGTCCCACACAGGGCTAGAGCAGTTCTTC
CASSQSHTGLEQFF
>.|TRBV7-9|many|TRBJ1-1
TGTGCCAGCAGCTTAGAAGGGGTAGGAACTGAAGCTTTCTTT
CASSLEGVGTEAFF
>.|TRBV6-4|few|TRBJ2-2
TGTGCCAGCAGTGACGGGTCCACCGGGGAGCTGTTTTTT
CASSDGSTGELFF
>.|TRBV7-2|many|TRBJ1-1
TGTGCCACTAACTGGGGCAGGGGCAGGGGAGGGAACACTGAAGCTTTCTTT
CATNWGRGRGGNTEAFF
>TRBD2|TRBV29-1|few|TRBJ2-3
TGCAGCGTTGCCGGACTAGCGGGGGGCGGGGATACGCAGTATTTT
CSVAGLAGGGDTQYF
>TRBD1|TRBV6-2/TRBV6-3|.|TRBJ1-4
TGTGCCAGCAGCCGGGACAGTCGGGAAAAACTGTTTTTT
CASSRDSREKLFF
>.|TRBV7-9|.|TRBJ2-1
TGTGCCAGCAGCCCACCGGTAGACTTCCCCCCCCACAATGAGCAGTTCTTC
CASSPPVDFPPHNEQFF
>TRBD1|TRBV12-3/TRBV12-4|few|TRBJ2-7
TGTGCCAGCAGTTTATGGGAGTGGAAGGGACAGTCGGACGAGCAGTACTTC
CASSLWEWKGQSDEQYF
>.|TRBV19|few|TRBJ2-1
TGTGCCAGTAGTATAGATGCGGGGTCCTCCTACAATGAGCAGTTCTTC
CASSIDAGSSYNEQFF
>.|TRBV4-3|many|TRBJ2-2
TGCGCCAGCAGCCTCAGGGGAACTAGCGATAACACCGGGGAGCTGTTTTTT
CASSLRGTSDNTGELFF
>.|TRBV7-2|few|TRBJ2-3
TGTGCCAGCAGCTTAATCCCAGATACGCAGTATTTT
CASSLIPDTQYF
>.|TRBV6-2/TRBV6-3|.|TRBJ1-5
TGTGCCAGCCAGGATAGCAATCAGCCCCAGCATTTT
CASQDSNQPQHF
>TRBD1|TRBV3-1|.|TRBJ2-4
TGTGCCAGCAGCCACTCGGACAGGGAGAACATTCAGTACTTC
CASSHSDRENIQYF
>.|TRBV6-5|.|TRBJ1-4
TGTGCCAGCAGCACGGGACAATGGGGGAAACTGTTTTTT
CASSTGQWGKLFF
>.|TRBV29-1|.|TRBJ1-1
TGCAGCGCCAAAACGGACATGGACACTGAAGCTTTCTTT
CSAKTDMDTEAFF
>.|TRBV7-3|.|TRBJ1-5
TGTGCCAGCAGCTTAAACCATCTCGGGGGGCGAGTGAATAGCAATCAGCCCCAGCATTTT
CASSLNHLGGRVNSNQPQHF
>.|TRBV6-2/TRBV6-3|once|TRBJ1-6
TGTGCCAGCAGCTCCCGGGACGGGGGTAATTCACCCCTCCACTTT
CASSSRDGGNSPLHF
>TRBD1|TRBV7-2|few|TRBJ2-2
TGTGCCAGCAGCTCCCGGGACAGCACCGGGGAGCTGTTTTTT
CASSSRDSTGELFF
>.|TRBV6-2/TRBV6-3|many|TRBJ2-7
TGTGCCAGCAGTGTGGGGACGGCATCCTACGAGCAGTACTTC
CASSVGTASYEQYF
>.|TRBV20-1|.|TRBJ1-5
TGCAGTGCTAGAGCTTTGGTGGGTCGGCCCCAGCATTTT
CSARALVGRPQHF
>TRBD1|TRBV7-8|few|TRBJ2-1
TGTGCCAGCAGAGAAACGGACAGGAAATCCAATGAGCAGTTCTTC
CASRETDRKSNEQFF
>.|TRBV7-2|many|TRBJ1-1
TGTGCCAGCAGCCTCTATACAGGAATTGAAGCTTTCTTT
CASSLYTGIEAFF
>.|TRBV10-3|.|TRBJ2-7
TGTGCCATCAGTGAGATGGGGAACGAGCAGTACTTC
CAISEMGNEQYF
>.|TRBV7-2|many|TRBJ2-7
TGTGCCAGCAGGGCACTACAGGGGACTCCCCAGTACTTC
CASRALQGTPQYF
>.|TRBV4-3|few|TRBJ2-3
TGCGCCAGCAGCCAACGGACAGTATTCACAGATACGCAGTATTTT
CASSQRTVFTDTQYF
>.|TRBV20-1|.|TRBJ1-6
TGCAGTGCTAGAGTGGGGGGGGATTCACCCCTCCACTTT
CSARVGGDSPLHF
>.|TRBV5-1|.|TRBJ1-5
TGCGCCAGCAGCTTGGGACAGGCCCTCGGGGAGCCCCAGCATTTT
CASSLGQALGEPQHF
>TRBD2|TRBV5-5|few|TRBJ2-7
TGTGCCAGCAGCTGGACTAGCGGGGGGTACGAGCAGTACTTC
CASSWTSGGYEQYF
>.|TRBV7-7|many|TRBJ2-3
TGTGCTAGCAGCTTAGGGGTGGTCGGGACCGGAGCAGATACGCAGTATTTT
CASSLGVVGTGADTQYF
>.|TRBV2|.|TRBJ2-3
TGTGCCAGCCCGAGGGACAAAACTAGCACAGATACGCAGTATTTT
CASPRDKTSTDTQYF
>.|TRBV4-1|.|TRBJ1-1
TGCGCCAGCAGCCAAGCACCTGGGACCATGAACACTGAAGCTTTCTTT
CASSQAPGTMNTEAFF
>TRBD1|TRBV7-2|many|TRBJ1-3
TGTGCCAGCAGCTTAGCGGGGACAGGGGTCGGAAACACCATATATTTT
CASSLAGTGVGNTIYF
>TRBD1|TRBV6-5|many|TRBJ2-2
TGTGCCAGCAACAACCGGGACAGGGGGCTCACCGGGGAGCTGTTTTTT
CASNNRDRGLTGELFF
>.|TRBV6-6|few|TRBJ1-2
TGTGCCAGCACCACGTCTGACAGAAGAAGGCAGGGCTACACCTTC
CASTTSDRRRQGYTF
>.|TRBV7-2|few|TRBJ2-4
TGTGCCAGCAGCTTACAGGGAGGAAACATTCAGTACTTC
CASSLQGGNIQYF
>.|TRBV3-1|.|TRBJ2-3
TGTGCCAGCAGCAAAGCAGGGGATACGCAGTATTTT
CASSKAGDTQYF
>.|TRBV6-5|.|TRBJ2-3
TGTGCCAGCAGTTACATAATCGGGTTAAGCACAGATACGCAGTATTTT
CASSYIIGLSTDTQYF
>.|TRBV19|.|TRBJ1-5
TGTGCCAGTTCCGAGGTACAGGACTCCGGGCCCCAGCATTTT
CASSEVQDSGPQHF
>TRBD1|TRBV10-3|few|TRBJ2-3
TGTGCCATAGCGACAGGGGGTGATACGCAGTATTTT
CAIATGGDTQYF
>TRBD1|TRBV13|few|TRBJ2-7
TGTGCCAGCAGCCCACAGTCCGGACAGGGGGCCTACGAGCAGTACTTC
CASSPQSGQGAYEQYF
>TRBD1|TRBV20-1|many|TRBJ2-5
TGCAGTGCTGGGCCACAGGGGTCAGAGACCCAGTACTTC
CSAGPQGSETQYF
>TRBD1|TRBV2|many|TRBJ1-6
TGTGCCAGCAGCGGACAGGATTATAATTCACCCCTCCACTTT
CASSGQDYNSPLHF
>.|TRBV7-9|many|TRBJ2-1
TGTGCCAGCAGCTTAATGTTCAATGAGCAGTTCTTC
CASSLMFNEQFF
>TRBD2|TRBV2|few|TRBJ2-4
TGTGCCCGTGGGACTAGCTCGGGAAATCTTCAGTACTTC
CARGTSSGNLQYF
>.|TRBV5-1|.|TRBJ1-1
TGCGCCAGCAGCTTGAGTGGGATCACTGAAGCTTTCTTT
CASSLSGITEAFF
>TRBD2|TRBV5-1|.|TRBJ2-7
TGCGCCAGCAGCACCTCCGGGACTAGCTCACTCTTC
CASSTSGTSSLF